This passage covers 30 T cell receptor beta chains from one sample sequenced in a study of blood T cell repertoires in COVID-19. The method was immunoSEQ multiplex PCR; TCRdb's version includes in-frame clones alone and lacks a portion of them. This sample has 50,000 to 70,000 clones, with 80% to 90% found just once. Sequencing was done on a sample of peripheral blood. The source of these receptors is a woman in her fifties or sixties with acute or convalescent COVID-19.

The chain combines TRBV6-6 with TRBJ1-4, with a weak D call TRBD1 (6 bases). Germline CDR1 is MNHNY and CDR2 is SVGAGI (reference sequence). The CDR3 spans 16 residues. The ends were cut back, 7 bases at V and 7 bases at J, with 22 bases in the middle. CDR3 DNA: TGTGCCAGCAAAGACACAAACCAGGGGCGGACTGAAAAACTGTTTTTT. Translation: CASKDTNQGRTEKLFF.

The chain has TRBV18 and TRBJ1-3; D perhaps matches TRBD1 (6 bases). Germline V CDR1 and CDR2: KGHSH, LQKENI. CDR3 size: 15 residues. V was cut by 5 bases and J by 0 bases, with 11 bases left in between. CDR3 sequence reads: CASSAGDHSGNTIYF. The CDR3 DNA is TGTGCCAGCTCAGCAGGGGACCACTCTGGAAACACCATATATTTT.

This clone was seen once. The chain couples TRBV10-2 to TRBJ1-4, with D possibly matching TRBD1 (5 bases). The CDR3 runs 14 residues. Trimming shortened V by 3 bases and J by 10 bases, and 15 bases separated the two germline ends. Germline V CDR1 and CDR2: WSHSY, SAAADI. This CDR3 reads CASSEGRVEGKLFF. The CDR3, as DNA: TGCGCCAGCAGTGAAGGCAGGGTAGAAGGAAAACTGTTTTTT.

This clone has only one observation. The rearrangement links TRBV2 to TRBJ1-1, with 11 bases aligning to TRBD1. J gave up 3 bases and V 6 bases, and 15 bases lay outside the gene matches. Germline CDR1 and CDR2: SNHLY and FYNNEI. This CDR3 contains 18 residues. CDR3 DNA sequence: TGTGCCAGCAGCTACCCGCTCGGACAGGGGGCAGGGGACACTGAAGCTTTCTTT. Translation gives CASSYPLGQGAGDTEAFF.

The sample holds a few counts of this clone. The CDR3 nucleotides read TGTGCCAGTAGTATAACAGGGGTCGGCACTGAAGCTTTCTTT. Encoded protein: CASSITGVGTEAFF. The V gene is TRBV19, the J gene TRBJ1-1; 7 bases are shared with TRBD1. Germline CDR1 and CDR2: LNHDA and SQIVND (reference sequence). The CDR3 contains 14 residues. J gave up 4 bases and V 2 bases, and 4 bases lay outside the gene matches. Variable domain in full (rest from reference TRBV19 and TRBJ1-1): DGGITQSPKYLFRKEGQNVTLSCEQNLNHDAMYWYRQDPGQGLRLIYYSQIVNDFQKGDIAEGYSVSREKKESFPLTVTSAQKNPTAFYLCASSITGVGTEAFFGQGTRLTVV.

V and J are TRBV18 and TRBJ1-2; no clear D gene. V lost 3 bases and J lost 1, with 15 bases in between. The CDR3 is 16 residues long. Germline V gene sequence: CDR1 KGHSH, CDR2 LQKENI. CDR3: CASSPPGNNHNYGYTF. Here the CDR3 DNA reads TGTGCCAGCTCACCCCCGGGTAACAATCATAACTATGGCTACACCTTC.

The chain carries TRBV3-1 (or the pseudogene TRBV3-2) and TRBJ1-2; D not certain. V gave up 3 bases and J gave up 0 bases, with 8 bases separating them. The germline gives CDR1 LGHDT, CDR2 YNNKEL (reference sequence). The CDR3 totals 14 residues. CDR3 loop: CASSQLDPNYGYTF. In DNA, the CDR3 is TGTGCCAGCAGCCAGCTAGATCCTAACTATGGCTACACCTTC.

This clone was counted a single time. J is TRBJ1-1 and V is TRBV30; TRBD1 matches 8 bases. V shed 4 bases and J 7 bases; nucleotides not matched to a gene: 5. The germline CDR1 and CDR2 sequences are GTSNPN and SVGIG (reference sequence). The CDR3 is 12 amino acids. The CDR3 DNA reads as TGTGCCTGGACTTACAGGGGGAATGAAGCTTTCTTT. Its protein product is CAWTYRGNEAFF.

V usage is TRBV19 and J usage is TRBJ2-2, with TRBD2 matching 10 bases. Germline assignment: CDR1 LNHDA and CDR2 SQIVND (reference sequence). CDR3 length equals 19 residues. With 6 bases clipped from V and 2 bases from J, the junction kept 15 bases outside the gene matches. The DNA of the CDR3 is TGTGCCAGTAGCCGACTTCCCGGGCTAGCGGGGGTTAACACCGGGGAGCTGTTTTTT. Translating gives CASSRLPGLAGVNTGELFF.

This chain connects TRBV6-2 or TRBV6-3 to TRBJ1-4; 7 nucleotides match TRBD1. Germline V CDR1 and CDR2: MNHEY, SVGEGT. J was trimmed by 8 bases and V by 0 bases; bases with no gene match: 6. The CDR3 spans 15 residues. CDR3 region: CASSYSSRGQEKLFF. CDR3 in DNA: TGTGCCAGCAGTTACTCGAGTAGGGGGCAAGAAAAACTGTTTTTT.

The chain has TRBV9 and TRBJ1-1; D might be TRBD1 (6 bases). The germline V gene encodes CDR1 SGDLS and CDR2 YYNGEE. CDR3 length: 14 amino acids. V shed 2 bases and J shed 7 bases, with 15 bases lying between them. The CDR3 coding sequence is TGTGCCAGCAGCGTTGCCGCGGGGGGCGGTGAAGCTTTCTTT. Translating gives CASSVAAGGGEAFF.

The genes are TRBV3-1 (or the pseudogene TRBV3-2) and TRBJ1-1; TRBD1 matches 7 bases. Germline CDR1 is LGHDT and CDR2 is YNNKEL (reference sequence). The CDR3 runs to 14 residues. Trimming cost V 2 bases and J 4 bases; bases outside gene matches: 4. DNA of the CDR3: TGTGCCAGCAGCCAAACAGGGGTGGCCACTGAAGCTTTCTTT. It translates to CASSQTGVATEAFF.

The rearrangement links TRBV5-1 to TRBJ2-7; 9 nucleotides match TRBD1. The germline gives CDR1 SGHRS, CDR2 YFSETQ. The trim removed 2 bases at V and 5 bases at J, leaving 14 bases unmatched. This CDR3 comprises 17 residues. Written as DNA, the CDR3 is TGCGCCAGCAGCTTCGGTACCGGGACAGGGAAGGTGAACGAGCAGTACTTC. This translates into CASSFGTGTGKVNEQYF.

CDR3 in amino acids: CSTGRGTEAFF. The CDR3, as DNA: TGCAGTACTGGGCGCGGGACTGAAGCTTTCTTT. The V and J genes are TRBV20-1 and TRBJ1-1; D is undetermined. The length of the CDR3 is 11 residues. Trimming shortened V by 8 bases and J by 5 bases, and 12 bases separated the two germline ends. Looked up from germline, CDR1 is DFQATT and CDR2 is SNEGSKA (reference sequence).

This chain links TRBV29-1 with TRBJ1-4, with 11 bases fitting TRBD1. Germline trimming cut 6 bases from V and 8 bases from J; bases unmatched to any gene: 5. Germline CDR1 is SQVTM and CDR2 is ANQGSEA. The CDR3 sequence is 13 residues long. The CDR3 nucleotides are TGCAGCGTGAGGACAGGGGGCGAGGAAAAACTGTTTTTT. It specifies CSVRTGGEEKLFF.

The V call is TRBV7-9, the J call TRBJ1-1; the D is unclear. The V and J ends lost 5 bases and 4 bases respectively, with 14 bases between them. This CDR3 is built from 14 residues. Germline lookup yields CDR1 SEHNR and CDR2 FQNEAQ (reference sequence). This CDR3 reads CASSPTSGGTEAFF. Here the CDR3 DNA reads TGTGCCAGCAGCCCTACTTCGGGTGGCACTGAAGCTTTCTTT.

V and J are TRBV2 and TRBJ2-3; perhaps TRBD1 as D (5 bases). The V gene's germline CDR1 is SNHLY and CDR2 FYNNEI. V dropped 8 bases and J dropped 3 bases, with 15 bases sitting between them. This CDR3 is built from 14 residues. CDR3 protein: CASQAREATDTQYF. CDR3 DNA: TGTGCCAGCCAGGCCAGGGAAGCGACAGATACGCAGTATTTT.

V and J are TRBV3-1 (or the pseudogene TRBV3-2) and TRBJ2-3; TRBD2 aligns across 8 bases. CDR1 LGHDT and CDR2 YNNKEL come from the germline V gene (reference sequence). This CDR3 region has 16 residues. V shed 3 bases, J shed 1 base, and the junction held 6 bases outside the gene matches. CDR3 in DNA: TGTGCCAGCAGCCAGGGGGTAGCGGGGCGCACAGATACGCAGTATTTT. Translation gives CASSQGVAGRTDTQYF.

The chain employs TRBV6-6 and TRBJ1-2; D is perhaps TRBD1 (6 bases). Germline CDR1 MNHNY, CDR2 SVGAGI (reference sequence). The V gene lost 5 bases and the J gene lost 7 bases, with 14 bases spanning the gap. CDR3 length: 13 amino acids. The CDR3 DNA is TGTGCCAGCAGTGACAGGTTCCTTGGTGGCTACACCTTC. This gives the protein CASSDRFLGGYTF.

This chain uses TRBV12-3 or TRBV12-4 with TRBJ1-1, with a tentative D call TRBD1 (5 bases). The V and J ends lost 3 bases and 11 bases respectively, with 10 bases between them. This CDR3 contains 11 residues. CDR3 sequence: CASSFLGAAFF. The CDR3, as DNA: TGTGCCAGCAGTTTTTTAGGGGCGGCTTTCTTT.

The chain joins TRBV2 to TRBJ2-5; possible D gene TRBD2, 6 bases. The germline V gene encodes CDR1 SNHLY and CDR2 FYNNEI. The CDR3 is made up of 12 amino acids. V was cut by 4 bases and J by 5 bases, with 8 bases left in between. In nucleotides, the CDR3 is TGTGCCAGCAGTGGGCTAGCGGAGACCCAGTACTTC. It encodes CASSGLAETQYF.

V usage is TRBV15 and J usage is TRBJ2-3; possibly TRBD1 for D (5 bases). From germline, CDR1 is LNHNV and CDR2 YYDKDF (reference sequence). There are 16 residues in the CDR3. V was trimmed by 0 bases and J by 5 bases, leaving 15 bases between them. CDR3 loop: CATSRDGQGLIDTQYF. DNA for the CDR3: TGTGCCACCAGCAGAGATGGCCAGGGATTAATAGATACGCAGTATTTT. The whole variable domain, remainder taken from reference TRBV15 and TRBJ2-3, is DAMVIQNPRYQVTQFGKPVTLSCSQTLNHNVMYWYQQKSSQAPKLLFHYYDKDFNNEADTPDNFQSRRPNTSFCFLDIRSPGLGDTAMYLCATSRDGQGLIDTQYFGPGTRLTVL.

The V and J genes are TRBV30 and TRBJ1-2; 7 bases map to TRBD1. Looked up from germline, CDR1 is GTSNPN and CDR2 is SVGIG (reference sequence). CDR3 length: 14 residues. The junction had 5 bases not matched to a gene; V was cut back by 0 bases and J by 4 bases. The CDR3 bases are TGTGCCTGGAGTGTGGACAGGAGCTCCTATGGCTACACCTTC. This encodes CAWSVDRSSYGYTF. Full variable domain (missing parts from reference TRBV30 and TRBJ1-2): SQTIHQWPATLVQPVGSPLSLECTVEGTSNPNLYWYRQAAGRGLQLLFYSVGIGQISSEVPQNLSASRPQDRQFILSSKKLLLSDSGFYLCAWSVDRSSYGYTFGSGTRLTVV.

This clone came up once. The chain carries TRBV5-4 and TRBJ2-7, with 9 bases fitting TRBD1. Germline CDR1 is SGHNT and CDR2 is YYREEE (reference sequence). The CDR3 covers 15 residues. The trim removed 4 bases at V and 3 bases at J, leaving 8 bases unmatched. The chain's CDR3 is CASSPPGQGIYEQYF. The DNA of the CDR3 is TGTGCCAGCAGCCCCCCGGGACAGGGTATCTACGAGCAGTACTTC. Combining the CDR3 with reference TRBV5-4 and TRBJ2-7 gives the whole variable domain ETGVTQSPTHLIKTRGQQVTLRCSSQSGHNTVSWYQQALGQGPQFIFQYYREEENGRGNFPPRFSGLQFPNYSSELNVNALELDDSALYLCASSPPGQGIYEQYFGPGTRLTVT.

The chain links TRBV9 to TRBJ1-3, with no clear D. Germline V gene data show CDR1 as SGDLS and CDR2 as YYNGEE. This CDR3 contains 16 residues. Trimming took 4 bases from V and 0 from J, leaving 14 bases between them. CDR3 sequence reads: CASSPHEAVSGNTIYF. CDR3 DNA sequence: TGTGCCAGCAGCCCCCATGAGGCGGTCTCTGGAAACACCATATATTTT.

The gene calls are TRBV18 and TRBJ2-1; no reliable D call. From germline, CDR1 is KGHSH and CDR2 LQKENI. The ends were cut back, 1 base at V and 5 bases at J, with 9 bases in the middle. The CDR3 length is 14 residues. CDR3 amino acids: CASSPLVVNNEQFF. The CDR3 DNA sequence: TGTGCCAGCTCACCACTAGTAGTTAACAATGAGCAGTTCTTC.

The CDR3 spells CASSSQGLTQAFF. In nucleotides, the CDR3 is TGTGCCAGCAGCAGCCAGGGACTAACTCAAGCTTTCTTT. V and J are TRBV3-1 (or the pseudogene TRBV3-2) and TRBJ1-1; maybe TRBD1 (5 bases). CDR1 and CDR2 (germline): LGHDT, YNNKEL (reference sequence). V shed 5 bases and J shed 9 bases, with 16 bases lying between them. The CDR3 extends over 13 amino acids.

The V call is TRBV5-1, the J call TRBJ1-1, with 9 bases that match TRBD1. The CDR3 is 14 residues long. Trimming cost V 2 bases and J 4 bases; bases outside gene matches: 3. Germline V gene data show CDR1 as SGHRS and CDR2 as YFSETQ. CDR3 DNA sequence: TGCGCCAGCAGCTTACAGGGGGCCAGCACTGAAGCTTTCTTT. Amino acids: CASSLQGASTEAFF.

The chain recombines TRBV5-1 with TRBJ2-1; tentative D call: TRBD2 (6 bases). CDR1 is SGHRS and CDR2 is YFSETQ in the germline V gene. The CDR3 loop spans 15 amino acids. V lost 4 bases to trimming and J lost 8 bases, with 19 bases between them. The CDR3 DNA reads TGCGCCAGCAGCGTATCGGGGGACCCCGCACATGAGCAGTTCTTC. Encoded protein: CASSVSGDPAHEQFF.

In its sample, this clone was seen a few times. The genes are TRBV5-6 and TRBJ1-6; D remains unclear. The germline V gene has CDR1 SGHDT and CDR2 YYEEEE. Between the trimmed V and J ends, which lost 3 bases and 5 bases, there was a span of 6 bases. The CDR3 totals 13 residues. In nucleotides, the CDR3 is TGTGCCAGCAGCTGGGAGGATAATTCACCCCTCCACTTT. Translating gives CASSWEDNSPLHF.